A selection of T cell receptor beta chains follows, all from one sample in a study of T cells in Graves' hyperthyroidism and ophthalmopathy. TCRdb itself ran the multiplex PCR reads through MiXCR, one entry per CDR3 protein. The data contain 500,000 to 600,000 distinct CDR3 sequences, approximately 44% of them seen just once; the ten biggest clones take up more than 7%. The sample taken for sequencing was peripheral blood or thyroid tissue (not recorded which). The receptors stem from a woman aged 18-29 years with Graves' hyperthyroidism. CDR3s include the opening cysteine and the closing phenylalanine or tryptophan. The order of the fields is V gene, D gene, clone size, J gene, CDR3 protein, CDR3 DNA. A D gene is named only where the DNA matches it firmly. A clone size is listed for some rows: how often the clone was seen (once, few, many), or a class if it is expanded.

V: TRBV7-3; D: .; size: many; J: TRBJ1-6; CDR3: CASSLTTRGSPLHF; DNA: TGTGCCAGCAGCTTAACGACGAGGGGTTCACCCCTCCACTTT
V: TRBV2; D: TRBD1; size: .; J: TRBJ2-7; CDR3: CASSADGGQGGWYF; DNA: TGTGCCAGCAGTGCAGATGGCGGACAGGGTGGTTGGTACTTC
V: TRBV4-3; D: .; size: .; J: TRBJ2-2; CDR3: CASSQDLAFNTGELFF; DNA: TGCGCCAGCAGCCAAGATTTAGCGTTTAACACCGGGGAGCTGTTTTTT
V: TRBV2; D: .; size: once; J: TRBJ2-7; CDR3: CASSEGKGTYTLYEQYF; DNA: TGTGCCAGCAGTGAAGGGAAGGGAACCTATACGCTATACGAGCAGTACTTC
V: TRBV7-3; D: TRBD2; size: .; J: TRBJ2-7; CDR3: CASSLKMECACGRDYEQYF; DNA: TGTGCCAGCAGCTTAAAGATGGAGTGCGCTTGCGGGAGGGACTACGAGCAGTACTTC
V: TRBV29-1; D: TRBD2; size: .; J: TRBJ2-5; CDR3: CSVAGGGEETQYF; DNA: TGCAGCGTTGCGGGGGGAGGGGAAGAGACCCAGTACTTC
V: TRBV27; D: TRBD2; size: few; J: TRBJ2-7; CDR3: CASSPRTSGRADEQYF; DNA: TGTGCCAGCAGTCCCCGGACTAGCGGGAGGGCCGACGAGCAGTACTTC
V: TRBV9; D: TRBD2; size: once; J: TRBJ2-5; CDR3: CASSVEGRGTQYF; DNA: TGTGCCAGCAGCGTAGAGGGGAGGGGGACCCAGTACTTC
V: TRBV19; D: .; size: once; J: TRBJ2-2; CDR3: CASSIYRVTGELFF; DNA: TGTGCCAGTAGTATTTATCGGGTAACCGGGGAGCTGTTTTTT
V: TRBV10-3; D: .; size: many; J: TRBJ2-7; CDR3: CAISEEGWAYEQYF; DNA: TGTGCCATCAGTGAAGAGGGTTGGGCCTACGAGCAGTACTTC
V: TRBV7-2; D: .; size: .; J: TRBJ1-4; CDR3: CASSSLGGKLFF; DNA: TGTGCCAGCAGCTCCTTAGGCGGAAAACTGTTTTTT
V: TRBV25-1; D: .; size: many; J: TRBJ1-6; CDR3: CASSRETYNSPLHF; DNA: TGTGCCAGCAGCAGGGAAACCTATAATTCACCCCTCCACTTT
V: TRBV2; D: .; size: many; J: TRBJ1-4; CDR3: CASSTLLSGGATTNEKLFF; DNA: TGTGCCAGCAGCACACTCCTGAGTGGGGGGGCGACGACTAATGAAAAACTGTTTTTT
V: TRBV10-2; D: TRBD2; size: once; J: TRBJ2-7; CDR3: CASSYGTSKYF; DNA: TGCGCCAGCAGTTACGGGACTAGCAAGTACTTC